Following are 15 T cell receptor beta chains from one sample sequenced in a study of blood T cells in healthy people across ages. Through a sample-barcoded 5' primer and a J-beta primer mix, a second PCR was run for roughly 6 to 11 cycles. TCRdb processed the 5' RACE reads anew with MiXCR; each CDR3 protein has one entry. The table includes about 940,000 distinct CDR3 sequences, 48% detected once. Specimen: blood. All receptors derive from a young man in good health.

The chain is built from TRBV7-9 and TRBJ2-1, with unresolved D. V was shortened by 1 base and J by 13 bases, with 23 bases between the two germline ends. The germline CDR1 and CDR2 sequences are SEHNR and FQNEAQ (reference sequence). The CDR3 covers 16 residues. The CDR3 DNA reads TGTGCCAGCAGCTTAGTGGGCGGTTACTCCCAAGAGACCCAGTTCTTC. It specifies CASSLVGGYSQETQFF.

With regard to this clonotype: A much larger clone sits a single nucleotide away, making a read error possible. The chain combines TRBV5-1 with TRBJ2-3; TRBD2 matches at 9 bases. The V gene end was trimmed by 0 bases and the J gene end by 2 bases; junction bases not matched to a gene: 7. CDR3 length: 17 residues. Germline V gene lookup returns CDR1 SGHRS and CDR2 YFSETQ. The CDR3 coding sequence is TGCGCCAGCAGCTTGGCCTCGAGCGGGAGGTACACAGATACGCAGTATTTT. Translated: CASSLASSGRYTDTQYF.

The chain employs TRBV27 and TRBJ2-7; D is undetermined. Per the germline V gene, CDR1 is MNHEY and CDR2 is SMNVEV (reference sequence). The CDR3 is made up of 15 amino acids. The V and J ends lost 1 base and 0 bases respectively, with 10 bases between them. Here the CDR3 DNA reads TGTGCCAGCAGTTTATACGGGTTAGACTCCTACGAGCAGTACTTC. It codes for CASSLYGLDSYEQYF.

The chain links TRBV28 to TRBJ2-5; D unclear. Germline CDR1 MDHEN, CDR2 SYDVKM. Between the trimmed V and J ends, which lost 10 bases and 5 bases, there was a span of 11 bases. CDR3 length: 11 amino acids. CDR3 sequence (DNA): TGTGCCACCGCCGCCTTTGAGACCCAGTACTTC. It codes for CATAAFETQYF. The full variable domain, rest sourced from reference TRBV28 and TRBJ2-5, is DVKVTQSSRYLVKRTGEKVFLECVQDMDHENMFWYRQDPGLGLRLIYFSYDVKMKEKGDIPEGYSVSREKKERFSLILESASTNQTSMYLCATAAFETQYFGPGTRLLVL.

The chain joins TRBV6-1 to TRBJ2-4; D gene ambiguous. CDR3 size: 15 residues. The V end lost 5 bases, the J end lost 2 bases, and 13 bases lay between the germline ends. Germline assignment: CDR1 MNHNS and CDR2 SASEGT. The CDR3 sequence: CASSFTGSSKNIQYF. As DNA, the CDR3 is TGTGCCAGCAGTTTTACGGGTTCGTCCAAAAACATTCAGTACTTC.

The rearrangement uses TRBV7-8 and TRBJ2-1; no definite D call. This CDR3 spans 16 amino acids. The V gene's germline CDR1 is SGHVS and CDR2 FQNEAQ. V was shortened by 1 base and J by 0 bases, with 10 bases between the two germline ends. The chain's CDR3 is CASSLVASLSYNEQFF. CDR3 DNA: TGTGCCAGCAGCTTAGTGGCTTCCCTCTCCTACAATGAGCAGTTCTTC.

The J gene is TRBJ2-7, the V gene TRBV20-1, with TRBD1 matching 7 bases. The germline V gene encodes CDR1 DFQATT and CDR2 SNEGSKA (reference sequence). V shed 0 bases and J 0 bases; nucleotides not matched to a gene: 8. The CDR3 extends over 16 amino acids. The CDR3 spells CSARDPRGQSSYEQYF. CDR3 DNA: TGCAGTGCTAGAGATCCGAGGGGGCAAAGCTCCTACGAGCAGTACTTC.

This clonotype has just a few counts. J is TRBJ2-7 and V is TRBV7-2; no reliable D call. The V gene lost 1 base and the J gene lost 0 bases, with 10 bases spanning the gap. This CDR3 contains 15 residues. Germline lookup yields CDR1 SGHTA and CDR2 FQGNSA. CDR3 coding DNA: TGTGCCAGCAGCTTAGTAGGCCCAAGCTCCTACGAGCAGTACTTC. This codes for CASSLVGPSSYEQYF.

The chain is built from TRBV29-1 and TRBJ1-2; D is perhaps TRBD1 (5 bases). The V end lost 4 bases, the J end lost 2 bases, and 8 bases lay between the germline ends. CDR1 and CDR2 from the germline V gene are SQVTM and ANQGSEA. This CDR3 region has 12 residues. The CDR3: CSVAAGNYGYTF. The CDR3 DNA is TGCAGCGTTGCGGCAGGGAACTATGGCTACACCTTC.

This clonotype was observed a few times. The chain employs TRBV7-8 and TRBJ2-7, with 9 bases fitting TRBD1. V lost 9 bases and J lost 3; bases outside the gene matches: 12. The CDR3 covers 15 residues. Germline V gene sequence: CDR1 SGHVS, CDR2 FQNEAQ. CDR3: CASSPGTGNVYEQYF. The CDR3 DNA is TGTGCCAGTTCACCCGGGACAGGGAACGTCTACGAGCAGTACTTC.

This chain connects TRBV12-3 or TRBV12-4 to TRBJ1-1; the D gene is possibly TRBD1 (6 bases). The CDR3 runs 12 residues. The V gene lost 7 bases and the J gene lost 8 bases, with 14 bases spanning the gap. The CDR3 sequence: CASTESGTEAFF. CDR3 DNA sequence: TGTGCCAGCACCGAATCCGGGACAGAAGCTTTCTTT.

In this sample, this clonotype turned up a few times. V usage is TRBV29-1 and J usage is TRBJ2-3; D possibly corresponds to TRBD2 (5 bases). Trimming stripped 7 bases from V and 4 bases from J, with 12 bases between. Germline V gene lookup returns CDR1 SQVTM and CDR2 ANQGSEA. This CDR3 region has 12 residues. In DNA form, the CDR3 reads TGCAGCGCTCTGGGAGTCGCAGATACGCAGTATTTT. Amino acid sequence: CSALGVADTQYF.

The CDR3 is CSVFQGAANYGYTF. CDR3 DNA: TGCAGCGTTTTCCAGGGGGCGGCTAACTATGGCTACACCTTC. The chain has TRBV29-1 and TRBJ1-2; 8 positions match TRBD1. Germline assignment: CDR1 SQVTM and CDR2 ANQGSEA. This CDR3 has 14 amino acids. With V trimmed by 5 bases and J by 0 bases, 5 bases remained unmatched.

This clonotype showed up just a few times. The rearrangement uses TRBV12-3 or TRBV12-4 and TRBJ2-1; D ambiguous. The germline V and J ends were trimmed by 1 base and 6 bases, with 7 bases remaining between them. The CDR3 runs to 13 residues. The CDR3 coding sequence is TGTGCCAGCAGTTTAGACGGGCGCAATGAGCAGTTCTTC. Translation: CASSLDGRNEQFF.

A few counts support this clonotype. V gene TRBV20-1 combines with J gene TRBJ2-7; 9 bases map to TRBD1. V was pared by 2 bases and J by 5 bases, with 7 bases of the junction left unmatched. The CDR3 has 14 amino acids. Germline V gives CDR1 DFQATT, CDR2 SNEGSKA (reference sequence). The CDR3: CSARLGDRDHEQYF. DNA for the CDR3: TGCAGTGCTAGACTGGGGGACAGGGACCACGAGCAGTACTTC.